This section outlines one T cell receptor (beta chain) sequence together with its context. These data belong to a study of T-cell reconstitution after alpha-beta-depleted transplantation in children. Germline V gives CDR1 DFQATT, CDR2 SNEGSKA (reference sequence). V lost 5 bases to trimming and J lost 5 bases; unmatched junction nucleotides: 10. The CDR3 has 14 residues. Preparing the TCRbeta library involved the use of unique molecular identifiers. Each CDR3 protein is one row after TCRdb ran MiXCR on the PCR reads. The repertoire includes around 200,000 distinct CDR3 sequences, 8.5% to 10% of them detected once, and 5.5% to 8% sits in the top ten.

J is TRBJ2-5 and V is TRBV20-1; TRBD2 agrees at 8 bases. This clonotype was obtained from a human donor who donated a stem cell graft to a child with acute lymphoblastic leukemia. The specimen was PBMCs from the stem cell graft donor, collected from the stem cell graft. CDR3 sequence reads: CSAEGGGPRETQYF. CDR3 coding DNA: TGCAGTGCTGAGGGCGGGGGGCCGCGGGAGACCCAGTACTTC.